Below, 13 T cell receptor beta chains from the same sample are listed, as sequenced in a study of T cell responses to AZD1222 COVID-19 vaccine. Sequencing used immunoSEQ multiplex PCR; TCRdb keeps in-frame clones, though not all of them. The sample records about 110,000 clones, around nine tenths being singletons. This material consisted of peripheral blood, taken on day 0 of AZD1222 vaccination. The receptors derive from an adult in good health.

The V call is TRBV6-6, the J call TRBJ2-1; TRBD1 agrees at 7 bases. From germline, CDR1 is MNHNY and CDR2 SVGAGI (reference sequence). This CDR3 is 14 amino acids long. J was trimmed by 6 bases and V by 6 bases; bases with no gene match: 8. Written as DNA, the CDR3 is TGTGCCAGCAGCCTAGACAGGGACCTCAATGAGCAGTTCTTC. It is translated as CASSLDRDLNEQFF.

The gene calls are TRBV27 and TRBJ2-1, with D unresolved. The CDR3 is 14 amino acids. Germline V CDR1 and CDR2: MNHEY, SMNVEV (reference sequence). V gave up 6 bases and J gave up 0 bases, with 9 bases separating them. CDR3 in DNA: TGTGCCAGCAGAGTTCGGAGCTCCTACAATGAGCAGTTCTTC. Translation: CASRVRSSYNEQFF.

The chain has TRBV18 and TRBJ1-1; 9 nucleotides agree with TRBD1. With 3 bases clipped from V and 7 bases from J, the junction kept 3 bases outside the gene matches. The CDR3 covers 13 residues. CDR1 and CDR2 from the germline V gene are KGHSH and LQKENI. CDR3 in amino acids: CASSPGQGLEAFF. CDR3 bases: TGTGCCAGCTCACCCGGACAGGGGCTTGAAGCTTTCTTT.

The chain combines TRBV30 with TRBJ1-1, with 11 nucleotides matching TRBD1. This CDR3 contains 13 residues. Germline values: CDR1 GTSNPN, CDR2 SVGIG (reference sequence). After removal of 1 base from V and 8 bases from J, the junction contained 3 bases not matched to a gene. The CDR3 loop is CAWSDWTGGEAFF. For the CDR3, the DNA is TGTGCCTGGAGTGACTGGACAGGGGGCGAAGCTTTCTTT.

V is TRBV6-2 or TRBV6-3 and J is TRBJ2-2; 9 bases are shared with TRBD1. There are 19 residues in the CDR3. J lost 2 bases, V lost 2 bases, and 12 bases had no gene match. The germline gives CDR1 MNHEY, CDR2 SVGEGT. CDR3 residues: CASSYNPLDRGKNTGELFF. The DNA for the CDR3 is TGTGCCAGCAGTTACAATCCTCTGGACAGGGGCAAAAACACCGGGGAGCTGTTTTTT.

The V and J genes are TRBV7-2 and TRBJ2-3, with TRBD1 matching 10 bases. The CDR3 is 18 residues long. The trim removed 5 bases at V and 0 bases at J, leaving 11 bases unmatched. CDR1 and CDR2 from the germline V gene are SGHTA and FQGNSA. CDR3 DNA sequence: TGTGCCAGCAGCCACCGGGACAGGGGCCTCCTTAGCACAGATACGCAGTATTTT. It codes for CASSHRDRGLLSTDTQYF.

The chain recombines TRBV5-4 with TRBJ2-3; no clear D gene. The germline V and J ends were trimmed by 1 base and 3 bases, with 9 bases remaining between them. This CDR3 comprises 14 residues. The V gene's germline CDR1 is SGHNT and CDR2 YYREEE (reference sequence). CDR3 in amino acids: CASSLKLATDTQYF. The CDR3 bases are TGTGCCAGCAGCTTGAAGTTGGCGACAGATACGCAGTATTTT.

The chain carries TRBV4-1 and TRBJ2-6; no definite D call. In germline, CDR1 is MGHRA, CDR2 YSYEKL. V was shortened by 4 bases and J by 1 base, with 11 bases between the two germline ends. This CDR3 is built from 16 residues. CDR3 DNA sequence: TGCGCCAGCAGCCGCGGCCTCGAATCTGGGGCCAACGTCCTGACTTTC. Translating gives CASSRGLESGANVLTF.

The rearrangement joins TRBV28 to TRBJ1-2; a weak D match, TRBD1 (5 bases). The germline V gene has CDR1 MDHEN and CDR2 SYDVKM. The CDR3 has 13 amino acids. Trimming pared 6 bases from V and 5 bases from J, leaving 13 bases between. The CDR3 region has the DNA TGTGCCAGCAGCTCCAGGGCGCCGTATGGCTACACCTTC. As protein: CASSSRAPYGYTF.

This chain joins TRBV19 and TRBJ1-1; 9 bases line up with TRBD1. The CDR3 spans 14 residues. Germline CDR1 is LNHDA and CDR2 is SQIVND (reference sequence). With V trimmed by 4 bases and J by 1 base, 1 base remained unmatched. The CDR3 coding sequence is TGTGCCAGTAGTACGGACAGGGGGAACACTGAAGCTTTCTTT. Translating gives CASSTDRGNTEAFF.

This chain connects TRBV9 to TRBJ1-6; D may be TRBD1 (6 bases). The V end lost 0 bases, the J end lost 0 bases, and 10 bases lay between the germline ends. The CDR3 spans 17 residues. Germline-derived CDR1 and CDR2 are SGDLS and YYNGEE. Here the CDR3 reads CASSVAQGSSYNSPLHF. In DNA form, the CDR3 reads TGTGCCAGCAGCGTAGCGCAGGGGAGCTCCTATAATTCACCCCTCCACTTT.

The chain has TRBV7-2 and TRBJ1-2; 9 nucleotides match TRBD1. From germline, CDR1 is SGHTA and CDR2 FQGNSA. The J segment lost 8 bases and the V segment lost 5 bases, leaving 9 bases of the junction unmatched. The CDR3 is 14 residues long. CDR3 coding DNA: TGTGCCAGCAGCCAACTGGGACAGGGATTCGGCTACACCTTC. Its translation: CASSQLGQGFGYTF.

This clone was recorded once. This chain connects TRBV4-1 to TRBJ1-1; 7 nucleotides align to TRBD1. After removal of 6 bases from V and 0 bases from J, the junction contained 10 bases not matched to a gene. This CDR3 comprises 16 residues. From germline, CDR1 is MGHRA and CDR2 YSYEKL. The CDR3 here is CASRQGQGVMNTEAFF. The CDR3 region has the DNA TGCGCCAGCAGACAGGGGCAGGGCGTGATGAACACTGAAGCTTTCTTT.